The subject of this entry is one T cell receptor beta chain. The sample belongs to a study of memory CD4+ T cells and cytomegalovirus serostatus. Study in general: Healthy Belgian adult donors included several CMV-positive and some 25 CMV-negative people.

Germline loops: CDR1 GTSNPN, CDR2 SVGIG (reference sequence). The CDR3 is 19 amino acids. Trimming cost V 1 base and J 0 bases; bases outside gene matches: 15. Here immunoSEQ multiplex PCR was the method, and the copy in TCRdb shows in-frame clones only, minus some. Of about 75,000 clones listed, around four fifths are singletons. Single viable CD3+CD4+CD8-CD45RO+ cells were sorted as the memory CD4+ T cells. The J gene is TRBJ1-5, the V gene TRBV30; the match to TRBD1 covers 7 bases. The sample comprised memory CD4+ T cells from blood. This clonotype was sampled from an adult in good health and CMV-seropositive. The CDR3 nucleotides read TGTGCCTGGAGTGCGTACACACAAACAGGGGAAAATAGCAATCAGCCCCAGCATTTT. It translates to CAWSAYTQTGENSNQPQHF. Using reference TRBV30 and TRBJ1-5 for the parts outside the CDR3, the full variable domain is SQTIHQWPATLVQPVGSPLSLECTVEGTSNPNLYWYRQAAGRGLQLLFYSVGIGQISSEVPQNLSASRPQDRQFILSSKKLLLSDSGFYLCAWSAYTQTGENSNQPQHFGDGTRLSIL.